One and the same sample provided the 7 T cell receptor beta chains below, sequenced in a study of CXCR3-negative and CXCR3-positive naive CD8 T cells. Through 5' RACE with UMI labels, the TRB cDNA libraries were prepared. TCRdb reworked the 5' RACE reads into one entry per CDR3 protein, no DNA. This table lists 45,000 to 70,000 distinct CDR3 sequences. The sequenced sample was memory CD8+ T cells from blood. All receptors derive from a human donor in good health. Some clones in this sample may be carry-over from other donors' samples.

This chain joins TRBV4-3 and TRBJ2-7; TCRdb calls TRBD1, which cannot be checked without DNA. This CDR3 has 17 amino acids. The germline CDR1 and CDR2 sequences are LGHNA and YSLEER. CDR3: CASSQADQDSVSYEQYF.

The chain employs TRBV27 and TRBJ1-6. CDR1 MNHEY and CDR2 SMNVEV come from the germline V gene (reference sequence). The CDR3 loop spans 15 amino acids. CDR3 amino acids: CASSWGRGYNSPLHF.

The V and J genes are TRBV11-3 and TRBJ2-7; as DNA is missing, the TRBD1 call by TCRdb cannot be tested. This CDR3 is 15 amino acids long. CDR1 is SGHNT and CDR2 is YENEEA in the germline V gene. The CDR3 loop reads CASSSTRDSSYEQYF.

V usage is TRBV30 and J usage is TRBJ1-1. Germline assignment: CDR1 GTSNPN and CDR2 SVGIG (reference sequence). The CDR3 sequence is 12 residues long. This CDR3 is CAWSVPPPEAFF. The whole variable domain, remainder taken from reference TRBV30 and TRBJ1-1, is SQTIHQWPATLVQPVGSPLSLECTVEGTSNPNLYWYRQAAGRGLQLLFYSVGIGQISSEVPQNLSASRPQDRQFILSSKKLLLSDSGFYLCAWSVPPPEAFFGQGTRLTVV.

The genes are TRBV29-1 and TRBJ1-2. Germline values: CDR1 SQVTM, CDR2 ANQGSEA. The CDR3 has 13 amino acids. The CDR3 reads CSVRLEGNYGYTF. Together with reference TRBV29-1 and TRBJ1-2, the CDR3 gives the full variable domain: SAVISQKPSRDICQRGTSLTIQCQVDSQVTMMFWYRQQPGQSLTLIATANQGSEATYESGFVIDKFPISRPNLTFSTLTVSNMSPEDSSIYLCSVRLEGNYGYTFGSGTRLTVV.

The chain combines TRBV6-6 with TRBJ2-7; there is no DNA to check the TCRdb D call of TRBD2. CDR3 length: 14 amino acids. CDR1 MNHNY and CDR2 SVGAGI come from the germline V gene (reference sequence). CDR3 in amino acids: CASSQAGSSYEQYF.

CDR3 sequence reads: CASMPPPGGRNNEQFF. The chain is built from TRBV12-3 or TRBV12-4 and TRBJ2-1; TCRdb indicates TRBD2, and absent DNA this call remains unverified. The CDR3 consists of 16 residues.